This T cell receptor (beta chain) was obtained from a study of OX40 agonist ivuxolimab in advanced cancers. CDR1 is SGHTA, CDR2 FQGNSA, per germline. The length of the CDR3 is 11 residues. V shed 5 bases and J shed 10 bases, with 9 bases lying between them. Repertoires were generated with immunoSEQ multiplex PCR, while TCRdb's copy carries only in-frame clones and drops some. The sample has around 83,000 clones; roughly 89% are singletons. This specimen was CD4+ or CD8+ T cells sorted from blood, taken in a trial of the OX40 agonist ivuxolimab. The chain joins TRBV7-2 to TRBJ2-1; D may match TRBD1 or TRBD2 (5 bases each). This sequence was found in an adult with an advanced solid tumor such as melanoma, head and neck, liver or kidney cancer. The CDR3 region has the DNA TGTGCCAGCAGCCCGGGACGAGAGCAGTTCTTC. Translation gives CASSPGREQFF. The whole variable domain, filled in from reference TRBV7-2 and TRBJ2-1, reads GAGVSQSPSNKVTEKGKDVELRCDPISGHTALYWYRQSLGQGLEFLIYFQGNSAPDKSGLPSDRFSAERTGGSVSTLTIQRTQQEDSAVYLCASSPGREQFFGPGTRLTVL.